At least ten counts were recorded for the clone carrying this T cell receptor (beta chain). Its specificity is not known. The CDR3 extends 3 residues past the end of the read, so its final part is completed from the germline J gene. The data were obtained in a study of T cell clonality in common variable immunodeficiency. V gave up 6 bases and J gave up 2 bases, with 8 bases separating them. The CDR3 runs to 13 residues. Germline-derived CDR1 and CDR2 are SQVTM and ANQGSEA. Notes on the study in general: Common variable immunodeficiency TCR beta sequences reportedly had fewer deletions and N-nucleotide insertions. Compared with healthy controls, CVID subjects showed increased TCRbeta clonality, mostly in about a third.

Repertoires were generated with immunoSEQ multiplex PCR, while TCRdb's copy carries only in-frame clones and drops some. The profile covers roughly 70,000 clones, none occurring a single time. The V call is TRBV29-1, the J call TRBJ2-6, with D tentatively TRBD1 (6 bases). Sequencing was carried out using peripheral blood mononuclear cells. The receptor's source is a person aged 18 to 75 in good health. CDR3 residues: CSVEGAGANVLTF. The part of the CDR3 DNA that was read is TGCAGCGTCGAGGGGGCTGGGGCCAACGTC.